The T cell receptor beta chain described here comes from a study of shared clonotypes between healthy human individuals. Samples underwent the assay at deep level. Splitting of each subset's genomic DNA was done evenly across several immunoSEQ plates. Per sorted-subset replicate PCR, input was approximately 200 ng DNA, representing tens of thousands of T cell genomes. Profiling relied on immunoSEQ multiplex PCR, and the TCRdb table lists in-frame clones only, not all of them. The sample contains a few million clones, about 92% of which appear only once. The V gene's germline CDR1 is LNHDA and CDR2 SQIVND (reference sequence). Trimming removed 1 base at V and 4 bases at J, with 4 bases between. The CDR3 spans 12 residues. General study points: Estimated richness was generally greater in naive than memory subsets.

Points on this clone: The antigen is not known. Different DNA sequences within this sample yield the same CDR3.

The sequencing sample was made of naive CD4+ T cells sorted from blood. Subset noted: CD45RA+ positively selected. The clonotype was recovered from a man aged 18-30 years in good health. The gene calls are TRBV19 and TRBJ2-5; D call uncertain. This CDR3 reads CASSIAGETQYF. The CDR3 DNA is TGTGCCAGTAGTATAGCTGGAGAGACCCAGTACTTC.